This T cell receptor (beta chain) was obtained from a study of blood T cells in healthy people across ages. Study findings and constraints: The long-lived group displayed more naive CD4+ cells, plus higher diversity, than the aged donors did. Older age went with lower TCR beta diversity per million T cells, in a roughly linear way. Naive T cell percentage strongly correlated with TCR beta diversity.

This clonotype was observed a few times. The antigen remains undetermined. The junction had 3 bases not matched to a gene; V was cut back by 4 bases and J by 3 bases. Germline V gene data show CDR1 as SGHDN and CDR2 as FVKESK. The CDR3 is 15 amino acids. The authors ran a second PCR of roughly 6 to 12 cycles using a sample-barcoded 5' primer and a J-beta primer mix. TCRdb passed the 5' RACE reads through MiXCR, listing each CDR3 protein once. The profile shows more than 1.4 million distinct CDR3 sequences, approximately 40% of them singletons. This TCR came from a young woman in good health. This sequence joins TRBV14 and TRBJ1-2, with 12 positions matching TRBD1. The sample taken for sequencing was blood. Here the CDR3 reads CASSPGTGGHYGYTF. The DNA for the CDR3 is TGTGCCAGCAGCCCTGGGACAGGGGGCCACTATGGCTACACCTTC.